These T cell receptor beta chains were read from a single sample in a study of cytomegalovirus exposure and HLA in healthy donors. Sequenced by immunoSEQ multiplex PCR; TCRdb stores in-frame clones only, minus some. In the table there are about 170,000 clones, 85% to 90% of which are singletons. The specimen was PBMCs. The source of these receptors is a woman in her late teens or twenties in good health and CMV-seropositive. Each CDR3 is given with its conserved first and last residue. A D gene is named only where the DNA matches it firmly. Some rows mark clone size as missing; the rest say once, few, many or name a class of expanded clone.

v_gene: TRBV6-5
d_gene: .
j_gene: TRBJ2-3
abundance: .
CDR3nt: TGTGCCAGCAGTTACCGGCTAGCGACAGATACGCAGTATTTT
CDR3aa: CASSYRLATDTQYF

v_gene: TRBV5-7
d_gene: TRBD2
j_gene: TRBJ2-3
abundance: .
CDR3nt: TGTGCCAGCAGCTTGGAGAAGGTCAGCGGGAGGGGCGCAGATACGCAGTATTTT
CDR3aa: CASSLEKVSGRGADTQYF

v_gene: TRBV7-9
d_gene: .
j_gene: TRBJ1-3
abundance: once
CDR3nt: TGTGCCAGCAGTCGAGGAGGAAACACCATATATTTT
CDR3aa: CASSRGGNTIYF

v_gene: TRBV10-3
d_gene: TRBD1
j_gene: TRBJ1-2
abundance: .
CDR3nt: TGTGCCATCAGTGAAGGGGACAGCTTACGGCGCGGCTACACCTTC
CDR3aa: CAISEGDSLRRGYTF

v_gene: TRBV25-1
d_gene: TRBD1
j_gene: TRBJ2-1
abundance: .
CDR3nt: TGTGCCAGCAGTCTCGGGACAGGGGACTACAATGAGCAGTTCTTC
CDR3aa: CASSLGTGDYNEQFF

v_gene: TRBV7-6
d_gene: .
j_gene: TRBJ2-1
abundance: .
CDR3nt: TGTGCCAGCAGCTTAGGGGACATATATGAGCAGTTCTTC
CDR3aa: CASSLGDIYEQFF

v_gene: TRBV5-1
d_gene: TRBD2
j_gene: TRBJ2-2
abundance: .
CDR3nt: TGCGCCAGCAGCTTCACGCTAGCGGGAAACACCGGGGAGCTGTTTTTT
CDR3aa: CASSFTLAGNTGELFF

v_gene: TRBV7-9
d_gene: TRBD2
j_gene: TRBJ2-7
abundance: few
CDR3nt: TGTGCCAGCAGCGGGCGGACTAGCGGGCCCTCCTACGAGCAGTACTTC
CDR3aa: CASSGRTSGPSYEQYF

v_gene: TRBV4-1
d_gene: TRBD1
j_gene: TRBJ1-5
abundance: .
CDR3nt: TGCGCCAGCAGCCGAACCGGGACAGGGCGAGTCGAGCCCCAGCATTTT
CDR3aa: CASSRTGTGRVEPQHF

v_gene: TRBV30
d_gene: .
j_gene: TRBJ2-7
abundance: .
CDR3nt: TGTGCCTGGAGCGACGGGAAGGTGGGCTCCGAGCAGTACTTC
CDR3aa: CAWSDGKVGSEQYF

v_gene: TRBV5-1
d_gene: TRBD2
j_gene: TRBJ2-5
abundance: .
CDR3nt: TGCGCCAGCAGCGCGGCCGGACTAGCCAGACAAGAGACCCAGTACTTC
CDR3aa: CASSAAGLARQETQYF

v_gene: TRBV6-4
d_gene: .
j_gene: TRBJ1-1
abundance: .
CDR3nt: TGTGCCAGCAGTGCAGGAGGGGTACACACTGAAGCTTTCTTT
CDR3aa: CASSAGGVHTEAFF

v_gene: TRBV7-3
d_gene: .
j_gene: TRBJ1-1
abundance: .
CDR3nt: TGTGCCAGCAGCTCGAGGGTGGGTAATGTGGCTGAAGCTTTCTTT
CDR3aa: CASSSRVGNVAEAFF

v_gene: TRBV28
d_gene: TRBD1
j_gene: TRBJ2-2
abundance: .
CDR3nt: TGTGCCAGCGGTCAGTCTACAGGGGGCACCGGGGAGCTGTTTTTT
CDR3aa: CASGQSTGGTGELFF

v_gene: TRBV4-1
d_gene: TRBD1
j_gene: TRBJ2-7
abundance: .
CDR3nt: TGCGCCAGCAGCCAAGACACAGGGGTGCAGTACTTC
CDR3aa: CASSQDTGVQYF

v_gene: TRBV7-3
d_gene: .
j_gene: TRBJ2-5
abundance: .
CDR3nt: TGTGCCAGCAGCTTGAGCGTACAAGAGACCCAGTACTTC
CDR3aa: CASSLSVQETQYF

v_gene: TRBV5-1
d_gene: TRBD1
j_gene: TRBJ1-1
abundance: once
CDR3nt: TGCGCCAGCAGCCCACAGGGGACTGAAGCTTTCTTT
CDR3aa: CASSPQGTEAFF

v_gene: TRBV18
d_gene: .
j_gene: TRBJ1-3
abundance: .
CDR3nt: TGTGCCAGCCGAACAGACGTGAGCTCTGGAAACACCATATATTTT
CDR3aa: CASRTDVSSGNTIYF

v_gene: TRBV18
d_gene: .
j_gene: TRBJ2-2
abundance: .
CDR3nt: TGTGCCAGCTCACCACCTACGGGGCAGGGGTACACCGGGGAGCTGTTTTTT
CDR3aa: CASSPPTGQGYTGELFF

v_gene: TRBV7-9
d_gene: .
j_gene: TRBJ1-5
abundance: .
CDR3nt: TGTGCCAGCAGTTTGGGATTGGGAGGGCCCCAGCATTTT
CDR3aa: CASSLGLGGPQHF

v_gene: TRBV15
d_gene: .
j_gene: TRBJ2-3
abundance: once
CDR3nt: TGTGCCACCAGCAGACCCCCCGGGACTTCGCAGTATTTT
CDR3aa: CATSRPPGTSQYF

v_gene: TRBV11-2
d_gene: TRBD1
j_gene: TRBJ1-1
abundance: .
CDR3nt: TGTGCCAGCAGCTTAGTTTACAGGGGGTTGTCTGAAGCTTTCTTT
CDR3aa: CASSLVYRGLSEAFF

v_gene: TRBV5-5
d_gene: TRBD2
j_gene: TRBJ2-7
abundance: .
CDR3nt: TGTGCCAGCAGCCGGTTAGCGGGACTTGAGCAGTACTTC
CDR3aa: CASSRLAGLEQYF

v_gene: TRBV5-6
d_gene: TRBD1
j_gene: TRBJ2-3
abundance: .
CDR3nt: TGTGCCAGCGGATACAGGGGAAGCACAGATACGCAGTATTTT
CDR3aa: CASGYRGSTDTQYF

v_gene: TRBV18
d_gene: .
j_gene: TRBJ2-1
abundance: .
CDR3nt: TGTGCCAGCTCAAGACCGACCGGGACATCCTACAATGAGCAGTTCTTC
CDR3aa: CASSRPTGTSYNEQFF

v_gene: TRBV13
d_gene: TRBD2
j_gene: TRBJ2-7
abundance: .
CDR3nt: TGTGCCAGCAGCTTGGGACTAGCGGGAGGGCCCGGGTACTTC
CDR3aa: CASSLGLAGGPGYF

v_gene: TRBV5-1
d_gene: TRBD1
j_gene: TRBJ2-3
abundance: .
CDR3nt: TGCGCCAGCAGCTCGGGACAGCGCACAGATACGCAGTATTTT
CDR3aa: CASSSGQRTDTQYF

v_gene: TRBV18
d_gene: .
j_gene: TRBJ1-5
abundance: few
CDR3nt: TGTGCCAGCTCACCACTCCAGCGGGATCAGCCCCAGCATTTT
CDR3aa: CASSPLQRDQPQHF